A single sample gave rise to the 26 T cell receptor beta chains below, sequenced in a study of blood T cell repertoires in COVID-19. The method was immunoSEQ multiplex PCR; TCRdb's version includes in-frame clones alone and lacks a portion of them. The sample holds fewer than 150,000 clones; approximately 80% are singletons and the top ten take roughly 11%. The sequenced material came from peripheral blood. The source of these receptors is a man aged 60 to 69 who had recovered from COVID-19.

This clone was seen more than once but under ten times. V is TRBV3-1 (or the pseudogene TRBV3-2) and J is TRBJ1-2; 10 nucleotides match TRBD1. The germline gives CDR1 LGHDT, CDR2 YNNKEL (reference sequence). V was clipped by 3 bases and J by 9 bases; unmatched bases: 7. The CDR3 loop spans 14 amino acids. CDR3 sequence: CASSQGRDRGSYTF. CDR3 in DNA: TGTGCCAGCAGCCAGGGTCGGGACAGGGGCAGCTACACCTTC.

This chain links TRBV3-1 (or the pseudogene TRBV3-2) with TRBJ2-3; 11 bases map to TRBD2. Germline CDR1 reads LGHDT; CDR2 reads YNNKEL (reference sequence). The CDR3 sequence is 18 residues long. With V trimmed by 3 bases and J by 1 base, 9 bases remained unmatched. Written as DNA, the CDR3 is TGTGCCAGCAGCCATCACCCCCCGGGACTAGCGGGCACAGATACGCAGTATTTT. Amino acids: CASSHHPPGLAGTDTQYF.

The CDR3: CASRLAGGSYEQYF. The DNA for the CDR3 is TGTGCCAGCAGGCTAGCGGGGGGTTCCTACGAGCAGTACTTC. V and J are TRBV27 and TRBJ2-7; 11 bases align to TRBD2. The CDR3 is 14 residues long. V lost 6 bases, J lost 1 base, and 2 bases stayed unmatched. Germline lookup yields CDR1 MNHEY and CDR2 SMNVEV (reference sequence).

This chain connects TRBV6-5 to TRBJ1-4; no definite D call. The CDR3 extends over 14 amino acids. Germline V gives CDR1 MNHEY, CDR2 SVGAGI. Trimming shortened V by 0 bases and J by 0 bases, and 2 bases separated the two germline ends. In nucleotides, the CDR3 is TGTGCCAGCAGTTACTCCTCAACTAATGAAAAACTGTTTTTT. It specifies CASSYSSTNEKLFF.

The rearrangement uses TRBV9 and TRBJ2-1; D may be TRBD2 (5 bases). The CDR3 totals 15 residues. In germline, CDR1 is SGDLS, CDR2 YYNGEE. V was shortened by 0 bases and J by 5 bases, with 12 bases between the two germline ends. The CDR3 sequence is CASSVGSGSHNEQFF. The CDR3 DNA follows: TGTGCCAGCAGCGTAGGGTCGGGATCCCACAATGAGCAGTTCTTC.

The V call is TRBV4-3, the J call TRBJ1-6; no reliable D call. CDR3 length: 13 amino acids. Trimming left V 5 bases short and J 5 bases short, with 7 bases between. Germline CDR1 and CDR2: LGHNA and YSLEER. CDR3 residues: CASSYLDNSPLHF. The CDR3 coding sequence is TGCGCCAGCAGCTACCTAGATAATTCACCCCTCCACTTT.

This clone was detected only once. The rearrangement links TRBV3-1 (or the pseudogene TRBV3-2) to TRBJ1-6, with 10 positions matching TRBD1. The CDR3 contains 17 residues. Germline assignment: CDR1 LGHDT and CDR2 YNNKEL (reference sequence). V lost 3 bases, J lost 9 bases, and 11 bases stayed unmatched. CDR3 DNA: TGTGCCAGCAGCCAGCCCATAACCGGGACAGGGGCTTCACCCCTCCACTTT. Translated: CASSQPITGTGASPLHF.

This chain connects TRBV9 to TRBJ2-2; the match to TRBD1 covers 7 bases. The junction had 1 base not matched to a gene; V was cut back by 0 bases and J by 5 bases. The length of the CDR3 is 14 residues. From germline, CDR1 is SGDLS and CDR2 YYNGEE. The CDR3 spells CASSVGQGTGELFF. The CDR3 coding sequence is TGTGCCAGCAGCGTAGGACAGGGAACCGGGGAGCTGTTTTTT.

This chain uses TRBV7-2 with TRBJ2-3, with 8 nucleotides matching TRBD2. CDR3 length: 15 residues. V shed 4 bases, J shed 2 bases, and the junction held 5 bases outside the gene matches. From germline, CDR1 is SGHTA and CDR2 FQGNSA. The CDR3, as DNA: TGTGCCAGCAGCTCCGGACTAGCCGACACAGATACGCAGTATTTT. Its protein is CASSSGLADTDTQYF.

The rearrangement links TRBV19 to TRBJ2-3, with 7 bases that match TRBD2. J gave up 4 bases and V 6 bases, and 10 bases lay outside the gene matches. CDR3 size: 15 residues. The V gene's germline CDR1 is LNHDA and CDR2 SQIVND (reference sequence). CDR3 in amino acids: CASRPKRGEADTQYF. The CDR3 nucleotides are TGTGCCAGTAGACCGAAACGGGGGGAAGCAGATACGCAGTATTTT. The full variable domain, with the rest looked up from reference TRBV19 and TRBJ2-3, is DGGITQSPKYLFRKEGQNVTLSCEQNLNHDAMYWYRQDPGQGLRLIYYSQIVNDFQKGDIAEGYSVSREKKESFPLTVTSAQKNPTAFYLCASRPKRGEADTQYFGPGTRLTVL.

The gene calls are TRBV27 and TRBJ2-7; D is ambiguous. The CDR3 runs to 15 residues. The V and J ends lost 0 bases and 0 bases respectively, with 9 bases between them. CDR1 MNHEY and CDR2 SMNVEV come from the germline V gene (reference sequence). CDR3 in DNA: TGTGCCAGCAGTTTATCCGGGTCGAGCTCCTACGAGCAGTACTTC. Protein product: CASSLSGSSSYEQYF.

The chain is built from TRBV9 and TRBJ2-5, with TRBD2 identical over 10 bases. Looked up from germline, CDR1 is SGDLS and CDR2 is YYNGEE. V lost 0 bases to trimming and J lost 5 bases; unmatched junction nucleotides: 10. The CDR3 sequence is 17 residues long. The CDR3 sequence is CASSVGASGRGSETQYF. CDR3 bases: TGTGCCAGCAGCGTAGGGGCTAGCGGGAGAGGGTCGGAGACCCAGTACTTC.

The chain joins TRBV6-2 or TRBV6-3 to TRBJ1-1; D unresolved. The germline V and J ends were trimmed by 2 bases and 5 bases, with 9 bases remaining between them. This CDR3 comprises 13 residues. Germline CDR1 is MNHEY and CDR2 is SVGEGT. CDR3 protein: CASSYESRTEAFF. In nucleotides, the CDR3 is TGTGCCAGCAGTTACGAATCGCGGACTGAAGCTTTCTTT.

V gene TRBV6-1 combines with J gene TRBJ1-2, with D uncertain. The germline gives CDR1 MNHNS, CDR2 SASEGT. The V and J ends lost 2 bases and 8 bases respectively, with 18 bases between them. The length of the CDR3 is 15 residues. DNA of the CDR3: TGTGCCAGCAGTGAAACCCCTGGTTTAACCGGGGGCTACACCTTC. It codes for CASSETPGLTGGYTF.

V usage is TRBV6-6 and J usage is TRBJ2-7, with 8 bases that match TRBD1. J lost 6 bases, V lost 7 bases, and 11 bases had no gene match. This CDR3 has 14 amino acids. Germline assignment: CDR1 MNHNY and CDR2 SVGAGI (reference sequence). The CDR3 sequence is CASNDTPDRGEQYF. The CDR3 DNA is TGTGCCAGCAACGATACCCCCGACAGGGGCGAGCAGTACTTC.

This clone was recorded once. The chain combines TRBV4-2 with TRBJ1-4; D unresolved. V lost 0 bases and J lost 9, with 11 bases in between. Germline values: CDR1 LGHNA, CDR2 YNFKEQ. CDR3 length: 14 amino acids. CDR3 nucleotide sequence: TGTGCCAGCAGCCAAGATTTATCCGGGAAAAAACTGTTTTTT. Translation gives CASSQDLSGKKLFF.

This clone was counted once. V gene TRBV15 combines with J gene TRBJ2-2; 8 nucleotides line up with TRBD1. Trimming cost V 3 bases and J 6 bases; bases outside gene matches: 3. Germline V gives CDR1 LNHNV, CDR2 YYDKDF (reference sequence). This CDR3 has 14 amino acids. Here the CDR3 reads CATSRDRVPGELFF. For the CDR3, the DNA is TGTGCCACCAGCAGGGACAGGGTCCCCGGGGAGCTGTTTTTT.

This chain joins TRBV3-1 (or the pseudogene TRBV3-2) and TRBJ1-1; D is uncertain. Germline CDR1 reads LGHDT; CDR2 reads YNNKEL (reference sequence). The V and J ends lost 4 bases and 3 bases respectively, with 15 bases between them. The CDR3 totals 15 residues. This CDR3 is CASSPPRNYDTEAFF. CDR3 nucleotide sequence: TGTGCCAGCAGCCCCCCGAGAAATTACGACACTGAAGCTTTCTTT.

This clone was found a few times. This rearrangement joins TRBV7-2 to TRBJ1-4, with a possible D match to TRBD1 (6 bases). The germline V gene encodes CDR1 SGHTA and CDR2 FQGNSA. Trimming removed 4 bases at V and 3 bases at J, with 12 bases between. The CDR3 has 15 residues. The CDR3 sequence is CASSSQTGPNEKLFF. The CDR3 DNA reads TGTGCCAGCAGCTCCCAGACAGGACCTAATGAAAAACTGTTTTTT.

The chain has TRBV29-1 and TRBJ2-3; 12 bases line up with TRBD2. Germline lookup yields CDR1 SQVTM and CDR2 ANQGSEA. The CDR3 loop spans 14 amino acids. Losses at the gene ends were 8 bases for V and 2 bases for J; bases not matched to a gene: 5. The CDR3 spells CSYGLAGSTDTQYF. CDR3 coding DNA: TGCAGCTACGGACTAGCGGGGTCCACAGATACGCAGTATTTT.

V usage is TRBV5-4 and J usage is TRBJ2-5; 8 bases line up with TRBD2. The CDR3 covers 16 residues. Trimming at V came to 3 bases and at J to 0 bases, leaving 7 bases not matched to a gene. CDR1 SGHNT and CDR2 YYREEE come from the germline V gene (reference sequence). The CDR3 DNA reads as TGTGCCAGCAGCTCTGAACTAGCGGAGTACCAAGAGACCCAGTACTTC. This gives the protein CASSSELAEYQETQYF.

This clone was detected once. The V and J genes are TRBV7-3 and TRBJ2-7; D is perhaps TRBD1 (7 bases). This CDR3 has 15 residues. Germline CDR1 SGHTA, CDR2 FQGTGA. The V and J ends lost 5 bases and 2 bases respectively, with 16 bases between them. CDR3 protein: CASSPQGGGPYEQYF. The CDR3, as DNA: TGTGCCAGCAGCCCTCAGGGGGGAGGCCCCTACGAGCAGTACTTC.

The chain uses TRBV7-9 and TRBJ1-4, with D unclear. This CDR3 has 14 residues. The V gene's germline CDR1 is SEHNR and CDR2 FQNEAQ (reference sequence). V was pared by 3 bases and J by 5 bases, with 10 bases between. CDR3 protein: CASSFAGANEKLFF. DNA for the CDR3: TGTGCCAGCAGCTTCGCAGGTGCGAATGAAAAACTGTTTTTT.

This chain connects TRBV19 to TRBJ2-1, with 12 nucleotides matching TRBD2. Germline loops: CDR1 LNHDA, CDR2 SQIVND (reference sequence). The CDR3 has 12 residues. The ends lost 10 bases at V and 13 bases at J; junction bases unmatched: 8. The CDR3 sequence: CATGLAGFSQFF. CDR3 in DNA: TGTGCCACTGGACTAGCGGGATTTTCACAGTTCTTC.

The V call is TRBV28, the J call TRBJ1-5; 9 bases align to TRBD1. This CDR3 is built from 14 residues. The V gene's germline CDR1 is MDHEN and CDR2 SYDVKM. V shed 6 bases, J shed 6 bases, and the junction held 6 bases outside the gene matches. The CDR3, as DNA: TGTGCCAGCAGGCCCACAGGGGGCGGTCAGCCCCAGCATTTT. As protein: CASRPTGGGQPQHF.

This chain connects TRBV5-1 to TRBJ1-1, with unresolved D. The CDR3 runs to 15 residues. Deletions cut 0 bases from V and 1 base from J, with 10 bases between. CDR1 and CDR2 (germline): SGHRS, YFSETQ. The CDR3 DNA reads TGCGCCAGCAGCTTGGCCGGTACGAAGAACACTGAAGCTTTCTTT. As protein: CASSLAGTKNTEAFF.